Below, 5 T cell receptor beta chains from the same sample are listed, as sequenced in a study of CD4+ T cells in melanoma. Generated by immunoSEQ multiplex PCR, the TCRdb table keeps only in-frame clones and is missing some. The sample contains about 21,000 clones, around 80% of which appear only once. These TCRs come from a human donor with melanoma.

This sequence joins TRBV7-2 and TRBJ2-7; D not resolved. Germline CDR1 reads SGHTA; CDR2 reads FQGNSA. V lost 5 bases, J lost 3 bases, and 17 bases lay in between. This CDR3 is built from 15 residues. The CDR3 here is CASSPFFSRHYEQYF. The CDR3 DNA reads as TGTGCCAGCAGCCCGTTTTTTAGCCGCCACTACGAGCAGTACTTC.

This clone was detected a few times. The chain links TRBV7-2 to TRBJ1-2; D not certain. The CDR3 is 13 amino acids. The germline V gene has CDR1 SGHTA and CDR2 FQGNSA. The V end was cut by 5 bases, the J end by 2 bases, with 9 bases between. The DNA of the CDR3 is TGTGCCAGCAGCCCGCAGACCAACTATGGCTACACCTTC. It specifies CASSPQTNYGYTF.

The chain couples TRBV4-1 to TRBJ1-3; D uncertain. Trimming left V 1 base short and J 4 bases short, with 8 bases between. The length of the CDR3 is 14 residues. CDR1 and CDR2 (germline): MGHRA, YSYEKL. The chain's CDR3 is CASSQGAVGNTIYF. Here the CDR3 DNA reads TGCGCCAGCAGCCAAGGGGCGGTAGGAAACACCATATATTTT.

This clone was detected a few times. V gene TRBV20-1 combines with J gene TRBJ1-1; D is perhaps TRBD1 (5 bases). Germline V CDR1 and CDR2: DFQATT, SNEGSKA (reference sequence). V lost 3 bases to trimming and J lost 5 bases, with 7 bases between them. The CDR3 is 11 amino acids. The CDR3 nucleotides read TGCAGTGCTAGCAGGGTGACTGAAGCTTTCTTT. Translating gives CSASRVTEAFF.

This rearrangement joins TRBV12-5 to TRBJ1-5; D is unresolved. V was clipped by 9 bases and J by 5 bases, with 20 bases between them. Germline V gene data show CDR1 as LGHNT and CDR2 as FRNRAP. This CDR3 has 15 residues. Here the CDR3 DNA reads TGTGCTAGCCGCCGCGAATCGCCCCCCGATCAGCCCCAGCATTTT. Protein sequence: CASRRESPPDQPQHF. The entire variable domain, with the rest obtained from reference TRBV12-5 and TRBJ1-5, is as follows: DARVTQTPRHKVTEMGQEVTMRCQPILGHNTVFWYRQTMMQGLELLAYFRNRAPLDDSGMPKDRFSAEMPDATLATLKIQPSEPRDSAVYFCASRRESPPDQPQHFGDGTRLSIL.